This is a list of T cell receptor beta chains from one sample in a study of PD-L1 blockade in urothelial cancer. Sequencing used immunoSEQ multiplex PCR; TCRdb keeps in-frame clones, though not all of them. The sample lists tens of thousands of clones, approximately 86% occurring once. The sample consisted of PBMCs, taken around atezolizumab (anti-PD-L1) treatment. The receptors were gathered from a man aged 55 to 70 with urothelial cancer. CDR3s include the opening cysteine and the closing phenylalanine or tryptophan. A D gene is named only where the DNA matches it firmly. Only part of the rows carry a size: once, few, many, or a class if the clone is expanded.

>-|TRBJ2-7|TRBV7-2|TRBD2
TGTGCCAGCAGCCCGGGACTAGCGGGGTCCTACGAGCAGTACTTC
CASSPGLAGSYEQYF
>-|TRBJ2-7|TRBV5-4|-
TGTGCCAGCAGTTCAAGCGGGACATTCTACTACGAGCAGTACTTC
CASSSSGTFYYEQYF
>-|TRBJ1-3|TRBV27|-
TGTGCCAGCAGTCAGAGGACTCCTCGCTCTGGAAACACCATATATTTT
CASSQRTPRSGNTIYF
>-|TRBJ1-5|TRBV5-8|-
TGTGCCAGCATCCTAACCCCGGCAGGGCAGCCCCAGCATTTT
CASILTPAGQPQHF
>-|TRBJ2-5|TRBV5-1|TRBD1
TGCGCCAGCAGCTGGCGACAGGGCGCTGGGGAGACCCAGTACTTC
CASSWRQGAGETQYF
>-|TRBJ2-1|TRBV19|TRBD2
TGTGCCAGTAGTGAGCGGGAGAATGAGCAGTTCTTC
CASSERENEQFF
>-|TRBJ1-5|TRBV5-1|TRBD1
TGCGCCAGCAGCTTGGAGACAGGGAACGGTCAGCCCCAGCATTTT
CASSLETGNGQPQHF
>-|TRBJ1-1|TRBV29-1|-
TGCAGCGTTGGGCAACAGGGCGGCGGCACTGAAGCTTTCTTT
CSVGQQGGGTEAFF
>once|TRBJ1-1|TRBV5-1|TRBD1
TGCGCCAGCAGGCCACAGGGGGCTAACACTGAAGCTTTCTTT
CASRPQGANTEAFF
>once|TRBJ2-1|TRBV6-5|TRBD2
TGTGCCAGCAGTTGGGGACTAGCAGTCAGTGAGCAGTTCTTC
CASSWGLAVSEQFF
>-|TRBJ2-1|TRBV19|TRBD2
TGTGCCAGTAGTTTCCTCCTTGGCCCAAGCGGGGATGAGCAGTTCTTC
CASSFLLGPSGDEQFF
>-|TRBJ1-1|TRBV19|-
TGTGCCAGTAGTATCGCGTTACGCACTGAAGCTTTCTTT
CASSIALRTEAFF
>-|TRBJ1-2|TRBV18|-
TGTGCCAGCTCACCACCAGCATATATAGATGGCTACACCTTC
CASSPPAYIDGYTF
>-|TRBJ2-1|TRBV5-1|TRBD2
TGCGCCAGCAGCCCGACTAGCGGGAGGTTATCGTCCTACAATGAGCAGTTCTTC
CASSPTSGRLSSYNEQFF
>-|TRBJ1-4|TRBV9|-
TGTGCCAGCAGCGTAGACGGGACTGTCGCAACTAATGAAAAACTGTTTTTT
CASSVDGTVATNEKLFF
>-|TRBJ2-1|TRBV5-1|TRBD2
TGCGCCAGCAGCTTGTCCCTAGCGGGGGGTTACAATGAGCAGTTCTTC
CASSLSLAGGYNEQFF
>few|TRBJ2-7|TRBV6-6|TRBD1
TGTGCCAGCAGTAACCGGGACAGGGGTGTGTACGAGCAGTACTTC
CASSNRDRGVYEQYF
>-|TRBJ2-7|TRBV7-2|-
TGTGCCAGCAGCTTATCAACTGGCTACGAGCAGTACTTC
CASSLSTGYEQYF
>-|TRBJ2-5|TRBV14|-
TGTGCCAGCAACTCCGGAGGGGAGACCCAGTACTTC
CASNSGGETQYF
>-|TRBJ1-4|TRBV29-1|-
TGCAGCTCACTGACCCGCCAGGGCGAAAAACTGTTTTTT
CSSLTRQGEKLFF
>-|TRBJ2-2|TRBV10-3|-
TGTGCCATCAGTGAGTCGTCGGGGAACACCGGGGAGCTGTTTTTT
CAISESSGNTGELFF
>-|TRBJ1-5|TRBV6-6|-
TGTGCCAGCAGTTACGAGGATCAGCCCCAGCATTTT
CASSYEDQPQHF
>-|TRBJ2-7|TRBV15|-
TGTGCCACCAGCAGAGAGAAAGGGGAATTCTACGAGCAGTACTTC
CATSREKGEFYEQYF
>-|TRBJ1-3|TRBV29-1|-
TGCAGCGTCAATGGAGGGGATGAAAACACCATATATTTT
CSVNGGDENTIYF
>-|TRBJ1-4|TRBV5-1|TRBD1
TGCGCCAGCAGCGTCGGGGACAGGGCCGGTGAAAAACTGTTTTTT
CASSVGDRAGEKLFF
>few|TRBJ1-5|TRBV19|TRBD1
TGTGCCAGTAGAGCAGGGGGCGCCGATCAGCCCCAGCATTTT
CASRAGGADQPQHF
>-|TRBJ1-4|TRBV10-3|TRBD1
TGTGCCATCAGTGCCGAGGGACAGGACGATGAAAAACTGTTTTTT
CAISAEGQDDEKLFF
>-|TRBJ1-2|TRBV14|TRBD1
TGTGCCAGCAGCCAAGAAATGGCCGGGACAGCGGCCGGCTACACCTTC
CASSQEMAGTAAGYTF
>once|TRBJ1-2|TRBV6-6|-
TGTGCCAGCAGTTACCTCATGGCAAATAACTATGGCTACACCTTC
CASSYLMANNYGYTF